The 20 T cell receptor beta chains below come from one sample, sequenced in a study of blood T cell repertoires in COVID-19 (dated by TCRdb to about 2020). The method behind the library was the immunoSEQ multiplex PCR assay. TCRdb took over this immuneACCESS table, retaining in-frame rearrangements with V and J assigned. Such tables are incomplete; in checked studies, under half of the missing clones stem from an unresolved V gene, and the remainder is unexplained. The sample includes around 190,000 clones, with about 80% observed a single time. 7.8% of the sample lies in the top ten. Sequenced input: peripheral blood. These receptors all stem from a woman aged 60 to 75 with COVID-19, enrolled during active disease.

This clone was detected only a few times. CDR3 DNA sequence: TGTGCCAGCAGTATACAGGGTAATTCACCCCTCCACTTT. Translating it yields CASSIQGNSPLHF. V is TRBV12-3 or TRBV12-4 and J is TRBJ1-6; D possibly corresponds to TRBD1 (6 bases). V lost 5 bases, J lost 6 bases, and 8 bases lay in between. The CDR3 spans 13 residues.

This chain links TRBV9 with TRBJ1-4, with D tentatively TRBD1 (5 bases). Per germline, CDR1 SGDLS and CDR2 YYNGEE. The CDR3 has 15 amino acids. Between the trimmed V and J ends, which lost 0 bases and 10 bases, there was a span of 16 bases. The CDR3 bases are TGTGCCAGCAGCGTAGGGCGAGGACCCACAGGAAAACTGTTTTTT. Translation gives CASSVGRGPTGKLFF.

The CDR3 is CATSDASGSGGEQFF. The DNA for the CDR3 is TGTGCCACCAGTGATGCTAGCGGGAGCGGGGGGGAGCAGTTCTTC. This chain uses TRBV24-1 with TRBJ2-1, with 10 bases matching TRBD2. Germline CDR1 and CDR2: KGHDR and SFDVKD. After removal of 3 bases from V and 10 bases from J, the junction contained 8 bases not matched to a gene. There are 15 residues in the CDR3.

The genes are TRBV7-3 and TRBJ1-1; no clear D. Per germline, CDR1 SGHTA and CDR2 FQGTGA. The germline V and J ends were trimmed by 5 bases and 0 bases, with 10 bases remaining between them. This CDR3 comprises 14 residues. CDR3 region: CASSEEGLNTEAFF. The DNA of the CDR3 is TGTGCCAGCAGCGAGGAGGGCTTGAACACTGAAGCTTTCTTT. Full variable domain (outside the CDR3, taken from reference TRBV7-3 and TRBJ1-1): GAGVSQTPSNKVTEKGKYVELRCDPISGHTALYWYRQSLGQGPEFLIYFQGTGAADDSGLPNDRFFAVRPEGSVSTLKIQRTERGDSAVYLCASSEEGLNTEAFFGQGTRLTVV.

The V gene is TRBV9, the J gene TRBJ1-6; a possible D gene is TRBD1 (6 bases). The CDR3 contains 15 residues. Germline V CDR1 and CDR2: SGDLS, YYNGEE. The germline V and J ends were trimmed by 4 bases and 7 bases, with 15 bases remaining between them. The CDR3 nucleotides read TGTGCCAGCAGCCGACCCGACAGGTTAAATTCACCCCTCCACTTT. As protein: CASSRPDRLNSPLHF.

The rearrangement joins TRBV29-1 to TRBJ2-1; no definite D call. The CDR3 length is 12 residues. In germline, CDR1 is SQVTM, CDR2 ANQGSEA. V was pared by 1 base and J by 5 bases, with 6 bases between. This CDR3 reads CSVEAVNNEQFF. The CDR3 DNA reads TGCAGCGTTGAAGCTGTAAACAATGAGCAGTTCTTC.

The CDR3 DNA sequence: TGCGCCAGCAGCTTGACTCAGGGTACTTTCCGCGAAAAACTGTTTTTT. This encodes CASSLTQGTFREKLFF. The V call is TRBV5-1, the J call TRBJ1-4; tentatively, D is TRBD1 (5 bases). Germline loops: CDR1 SGHRS, CDR2 YFSETQ. The CDR3 extends over 16 amino acids. The V gene lost 1 base and the J gene lost 8 bases, with 18 bases spanning the gap.

The J gene is TRBJ1-2, the V gene TRBV2; 9 bases match TRBD1. J lost 6 bases, V lost 5 bases, and 4 bases had no gene match. Germline V gene lookup returns CDR1 SNHLY and CDR2 FYNNEI. The CDR3 runs 13 residues. The CDR3 region is CASSPGQGDGYTF. The CDR3, as DNA: TGTGCCAGCAGTCCGGGACAGGGAGATGGCTACACCTTC.

V gene TRBV11-2 combines with J gene TRBJ1-1; 10 bases agree with TRBD1. CDR1 SGHAT and CDR2 FQNNGV come from the germline V gene. After removal of 5 bases from V and 5 bases from J, the junction contained 5 bases not matched to a gene. The CDR3 runs 14 residues. Here the CDR3 DNA reads TGTGCCAGCAGCCGGACAGGGGGACGTACTGAAGCTTTCTTT. Translated: CASSRTGGRTEAFF.

The rearrangement links TRBV6-5 to TRBJ1-5, with D perhaps matching TRBD1 (6 bases). The V end was cut by 6 bases, the J end by 3 bases, with 12 bases between. The CDR3 has 14 residues. Looked up from germline, CDR1 is MNHEY and CDR2 is SVGAGI. The CDR3 DNA sequence: TGTGCCAGCAGGACCCACAGGGACAATCAGCCCCAGCATTTT. Amino acids: CASRTHRDNQPQHF.

This clone was seen at least ten times. V is TRBV6-7 and J is TRBJ1-2; 7 bases map to TRBD1. TRBV6-7 is labeled an ORF, and its function is uncertain. CDR3 size: 14 residues. The trim removed 7 bases at V and 4 bases at J, leaving 9 bases unmatched. CDR3 nucleotide sequence: TGTGCCAGCACCGCCCGGGACAGAAGCTATGGCTACACCTTC. It specifies CASTARDRSYGYTF.

This chain uses TRBV28 with TRBJ2-3, with TRBD2 matching over 7 bases. V was clipped by 8 bases and J by 5 bases; unmatched bases: 22. CDR3 length: 18 amino acids. The germline V gene encodes CDR1 MDHEN and CDR2 SYDVKM. The CDR3 DNA follows: TGTGCCAGCGCTCTGATACCCCACAACGGGGGGTTGGTAGATACGCAGTATTTT. Amino acid sequence: CASALIPHNGGLVDTQYF.

CDR3 sequence reads: CASSTRTSGSGDTQYF. Written as DNA, the CDR3 is TGTGCCAGCAGTACCCGGACTAGCGGGAGTGGCGATACGCAGTATTTT. The rearrangement joins TRBV6-2 or TRBV6-3 to TRBJ2-3; 13 bases are a match to TRBD2. Germline assignment: CDR1 MNHEY and CDR2 SVGEGT. The V gene end was trimmed by 5 bases and the J gene end by 6 bases; junction bases not matched to a gene: 8. The CDR3 consists of 16 residues.

In its sample, this clone was seen once. The chain employs TRBV28 and TRBJ2-5, with 9 nucleotides matching TRBD1. J gave up 5 bases and V 3 bases, and 7 bases lay outside the gene matches. Germline CDR1 and CDR2: MDHEN and SYDVKM. CDR3 length: 15 residues. This CDR3 reads CASSFSQGAVETQYF. The CDR3 DNA reads TGTGCCAGCAGTTTTTCACAGGGGGCGGTTGAGACCCAGTACTTC.

The V and J genes are TRBV19 and TRBJ1-6; D remains ambiguous. Trimming shortened V by 7 bases and J by 3 bases, and 7 bases separated the two germline ends. This CDR3 region has 13 residues. Germline CDR1 and CDR2: LNHDA and SQIVND (reference sequence). The CDR3 region is CASTASYNSPLHF. CDR3 DNA: TGTGCCAGTACGGCTAGCTATAATTCACCCCTCCACTTT.

This clone was seen a handful of times. V usage is TRBV2 and J usage is TRBJ2-6; 8 nucleotides line up with TRBD1. The CDR3 covers 18 residues. Germline loops: CDR1 SNHLY, CDR2 FYNNEI. The V segment lost 6 bases and the J segment 0 bases; nucleotides outside the gene matches: 10. The CDR3 DNA reads as TGTGCCAGCAGGAATCCTACAGGGGGGACCTCTGGGGCCAACGTCCTGACTTTC. This gives the protein CASRNPTGGTSGANVLTF.

This clone was recorded at least ten times. J is TRBJ2-1 and V is TRBV6-4; perhaps TRBD2 as D (6 bases). Germline V lookup: CDR1 MRHNA, CDR2 SNTAGT. The V end lost 4 bases, the J end lost 4 bases, and 8 bases lay between the germline ends. The CDR3 is made up of 13 amino acids. The CDR3 here is CASSASEYNEQFF. The CDR3 DNA follows: TGTGCCAGCAGTGCTAGCGAATACAATGAGCAGTTCTTC.

The chain has TRBV5-6 and TRBJ2-7; the match to TRBD1 covers 8 bases. V shed 1 base and J 3 bases; nucleotides not matched to a gene: 3. This CDR3 is 14 amino acids long. Germline CDR1 SGHDT, CDR2 YYEEEE. The CDR3 region has the DNA TGTGCCAGCAGCTTGTCGGGACAGGTCTACGAGCAGTACGTC. Its translation: CASSLSGQVYEQYV.

This chain links TRBV7-2 with TRBJ1-1, with a weak D call TRBD1 (5 bases). Trimming took off 1 base at V and 2 bases at J, with 11 bases between the two ends. CDR3 size: 15 residues. In germline, CDR1 is SGHTA, CDR2 FQGNSA. The CDR3 nucleotides read TGTGCCAGCAGCTTAGTAACAGGTTCTAACACTGAAGCTTTCTTT. The encoded protein is CASSLVTGSNTEAFF.

The rearrangement uses TRBV2 and TRBJ2-1; D gene uncertain. V lost 3 bases to trimming and J lost 0 bases, with 6 bases between them. Looked up from germline, CDR1 is SNHLY and CDR2 is FYNNEI. The CDR3 contains 14 residues. The CDR3 nucleotides read TGTGCCAGCAGTGACAAGAGCTCCTACAATGAGCAGTTCTTC. Translating it yields CASSDKSSYNEQFF. The complete variable domain, with remaining parts taken from reference TRBV2 and TRBJ2-1, reads EPEVTQTPSHQVTQMGQEVILRCVPISNHLYFYWYRQILGQKVEFLVSFYNNEISEKSEIFDDQFSVERPDGSNFTLKIRSTKLEDSAMYFCASSDKSSYNEQFFGPGTRLTVL.